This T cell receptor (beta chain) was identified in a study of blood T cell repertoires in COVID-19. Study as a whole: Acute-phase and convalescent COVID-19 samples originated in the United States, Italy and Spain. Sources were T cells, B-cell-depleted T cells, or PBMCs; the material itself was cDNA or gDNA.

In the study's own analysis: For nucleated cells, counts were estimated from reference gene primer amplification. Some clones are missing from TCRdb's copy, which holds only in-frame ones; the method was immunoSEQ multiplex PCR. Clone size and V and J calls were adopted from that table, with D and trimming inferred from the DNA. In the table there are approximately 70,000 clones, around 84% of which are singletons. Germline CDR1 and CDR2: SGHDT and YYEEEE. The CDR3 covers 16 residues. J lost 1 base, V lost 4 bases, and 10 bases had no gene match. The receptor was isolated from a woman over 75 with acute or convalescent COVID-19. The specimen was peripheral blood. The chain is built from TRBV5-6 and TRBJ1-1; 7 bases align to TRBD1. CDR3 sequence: CASSQTGIVGNTEAFF. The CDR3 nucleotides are TGTGCCAGCAGCCAGACAGGGATCGTGGGGAACACTGAAGCTTTCTTT.